Given below is one TCR beta chain in context. A read error is the likely source, as a far larger clone sits one nucleotide away. These data are taken from a study of shared clonotypes between healthy human individuals. Genomic DNA per cell subset filled all wells of several immunoSEQ plates. Assay used: immunoSEQ multiplex PCR; TCRdb lists only in-frame clones, some missing. The table has about 520,000 clones, 65% to 85% seen once. With 5 bases removed from V and 6 bases from J, the gap between germline ends came to 10 bases. The germline V gene encodes CDR1 MDHEN and CDR2 SYDVKM. CDR3 length: 12 amino acids.

This receptor was taken from a woman in her thirties or forties in good health. Some clones in this sample may be carry-over from other donors' samples. The sample was PBMCs. V usage is TRBV28 and J usage is TRBJ1-1, with D uncertain. This chain's CDR3 is CASSKVQSEAFF. The CDR3 DNA reads TGTGCCAGCAGTAAGGTACAGTCTGAAGCTTTCTTT.